This T cell receptor (beta chain) was found in a study of cytomegalovirus exposure and HLA in healthy donors. The CDR3 is 13 amino acids. From germline, CDR1 is SGHDT and CDR2 YYEEEE. V shed 4 bases, J shed 3 bases, and the junction held 4 bases outside the gene matches. Primers included in the PCR were 60 Vbeta and 13 Jbeta primers. Clones were sequenced by immunoSEQ multiplex PCR, and TCRdb holds only the in-frame ones, with some missing. The sample holds 70,000 or so clones. The clonotype was recovered from a boy younger than 18 in good health and CMV-seronegative. The V and J genes are TRBV5-6 and TRBJ2-7; the match to TRBD1 covers 7 bases. Sample: PBMCs. The CDR3 sequence is CASSADRSYEQYF. The CDR3 coding sequence is TGTGCCAGCAGCGCGGACAGGAGCTACGAGCAGTACTTC.